The following is a T cell receptor (beta chain) sequence with its context. No antigen is known for it. Germline V CDR1 and CDR2: DFQATT, SNEGSKA (reference sequence). The CDR3 contains 15 residues. Germline trimming cut 0 bases from V and 2 bases from J; bases unmatched to any gene: 4. TCRdb called the reads again in MiXCR, with one record for every CDR3 protein. This sample carries roughly 71,000 distinct CDR3 sequences, around 21% of them seen once, and the ten largest clones take around 8.1%. This sample was included in a study of type 1 regulatory T cells. General study results and limits: Compared with non-type 1 regulatory T cells, type 1 regulatory T cells showed a more restricted TCR repertoire.

Sequencing was done on a sample of cultured type 1 regulatory T (Tr1) cells, either the whole culture or a sorted fraction (not recorded which). This chain uses TRBV20-1 with TRBJ2-3; 8 bases are shared with TRBD1. The clonotype comes from a human donor in good health. The CDR3 sequence is CSARDVRGLTDTQYF. The CDR3 DNA reads TGCAGTGCTAGAGATGTCAGGGGGCTCACAGATACGCAGTATTTT.